The TCR beta chain described here comes from a study of cytomegalovirus exposure and HLA in healthy donors. Per the germline V gene, CDR1 is DFQATT and CDR2 is SNEGSKA (reference sequence). The CDR3 has 11 amino acids. The ends lost 7 bases at V and 5 bases at J; junction bases unmatched: 0. The PCR used 60 Vbeta and 13 Jbeta primers. Per the original data handling: A later analysis tallied approximately 87 million unique TCR beta chains, 9 million to 12 million of them shared. Clones were read by immunoSEQ multiplex PCR, and TCRdb kept only the in-frame ones, dropping some. That table is the source of V, J and clone size, and D and trimming were worked out from the DNA. The sample table sets out 65,000 to 85,000 clones.

The chain has TRBV20-1 and TRBJ2-7; TRBD2 agrees at 12 bases. Sequences were obtained from PBMCs. The origin of this receptor is a female donor in good health and CMV-seropositive. The CDR3 nucleotides are TGCAGTGGGACTAGCGGGGACGAGCAGTACTTC. Translating it yields CSGTSGDEQYF.